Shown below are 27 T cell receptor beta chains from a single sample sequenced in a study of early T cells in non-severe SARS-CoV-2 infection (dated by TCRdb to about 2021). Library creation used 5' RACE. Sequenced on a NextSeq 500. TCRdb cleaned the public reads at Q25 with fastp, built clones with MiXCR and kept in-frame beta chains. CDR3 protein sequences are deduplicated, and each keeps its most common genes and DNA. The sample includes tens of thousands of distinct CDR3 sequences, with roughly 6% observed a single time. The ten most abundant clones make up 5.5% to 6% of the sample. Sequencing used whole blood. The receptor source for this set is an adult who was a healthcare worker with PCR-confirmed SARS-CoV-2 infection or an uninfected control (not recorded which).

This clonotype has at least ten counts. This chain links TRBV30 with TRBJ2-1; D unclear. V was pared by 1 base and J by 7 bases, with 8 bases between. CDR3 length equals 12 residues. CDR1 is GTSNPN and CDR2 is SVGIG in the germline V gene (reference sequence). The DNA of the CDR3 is TGTGCCTGGAGTGGCGTAGTAAATGAGCAGTTCTTC. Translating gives CAWSGVVNEQFF. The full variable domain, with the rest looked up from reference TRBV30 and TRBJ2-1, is SQTIHQWPATLVQPVGSPLSLECTVEGTSNPNLYWYRQAAGRGLQLLFYSVGIGQISSEVPQNLSASRPQDRQFILSSKKLLLSDSGFYLCAWSGVVNEQFFGPGTRLTVL.

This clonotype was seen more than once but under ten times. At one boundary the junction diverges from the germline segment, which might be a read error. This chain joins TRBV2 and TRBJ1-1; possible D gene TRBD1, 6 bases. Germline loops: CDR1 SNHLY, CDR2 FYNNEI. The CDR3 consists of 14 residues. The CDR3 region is CASNRGRRDTEAFF. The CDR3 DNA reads TGTGCGAGCAATCGGGGGCGACGAGACACTGAAGCTTTCTTT.

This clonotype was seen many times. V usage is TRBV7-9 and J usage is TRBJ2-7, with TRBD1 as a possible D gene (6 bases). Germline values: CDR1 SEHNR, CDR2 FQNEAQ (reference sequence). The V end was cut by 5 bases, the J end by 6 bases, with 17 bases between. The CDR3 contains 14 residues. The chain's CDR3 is CASSRGPRDTEQYF. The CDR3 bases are TGTGCCAGCAGCCGGGGCCCGAGGGACACCGAGCAGTACTTC.

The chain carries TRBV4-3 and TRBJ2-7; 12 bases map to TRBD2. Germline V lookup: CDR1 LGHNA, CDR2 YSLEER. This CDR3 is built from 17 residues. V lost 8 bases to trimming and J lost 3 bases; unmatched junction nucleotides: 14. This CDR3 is CASSGGLAGGNIYEQYF. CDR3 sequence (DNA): TGCGCCAGCTCCGGAGGGCTAGCGGGAGGGAACATCTACGAGCAGTACTTC.

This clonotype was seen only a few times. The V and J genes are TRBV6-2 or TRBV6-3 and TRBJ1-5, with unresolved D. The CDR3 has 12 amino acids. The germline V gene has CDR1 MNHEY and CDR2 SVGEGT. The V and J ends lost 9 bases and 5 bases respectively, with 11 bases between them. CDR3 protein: CASKTGDQPQHF. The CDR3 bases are TGTGCCAGTAAGACGGGAGATCAGCCCCAGCATTTT.

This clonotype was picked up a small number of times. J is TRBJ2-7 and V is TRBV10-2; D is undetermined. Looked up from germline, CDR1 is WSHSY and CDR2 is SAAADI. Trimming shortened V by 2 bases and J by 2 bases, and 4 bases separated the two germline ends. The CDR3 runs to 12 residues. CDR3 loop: CASSEHTYEQYF. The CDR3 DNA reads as TGCGCCAGCAGTGAGCACACCTACGAGCAGTACTTC.

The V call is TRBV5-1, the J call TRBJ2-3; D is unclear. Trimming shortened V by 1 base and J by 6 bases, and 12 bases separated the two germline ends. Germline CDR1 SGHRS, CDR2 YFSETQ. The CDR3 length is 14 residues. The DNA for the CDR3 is TGCGCCAGCAGCTTGAGTTCCCGGGCGGATACGCAGTATTTT. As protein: CASSLSSRADTQYF.

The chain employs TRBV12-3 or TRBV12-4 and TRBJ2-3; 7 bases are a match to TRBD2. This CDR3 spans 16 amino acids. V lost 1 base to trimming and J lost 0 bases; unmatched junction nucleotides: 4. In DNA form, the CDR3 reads TGTGCCAGCAGTTTAGGTCTTAGCGGGAGCACAGATACGCAGTATTTT. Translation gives CASSLGLSGSTDTQYF.

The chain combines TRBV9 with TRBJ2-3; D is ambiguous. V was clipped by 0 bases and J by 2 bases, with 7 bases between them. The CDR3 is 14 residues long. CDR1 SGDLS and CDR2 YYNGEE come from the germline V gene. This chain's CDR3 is CASSVVQTTDTQYF. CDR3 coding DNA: TGTGCCAGCAGCGTAGTACAGACCACAGATACGCAGTATTTT.

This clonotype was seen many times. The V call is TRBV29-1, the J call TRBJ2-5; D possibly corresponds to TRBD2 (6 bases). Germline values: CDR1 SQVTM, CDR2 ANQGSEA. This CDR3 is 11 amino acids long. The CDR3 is CSSRRGETQYF. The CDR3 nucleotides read TGCAGTTCTAGGAGGGGTGAGACCCAGTACTTC.

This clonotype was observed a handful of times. CDR3 residues: CASSPFTQPNTEAFF. The CDR3 DNA reads as TGTGCCAGCAGCCCATTTACACAGCCGAACACTGAAGCTTTCTTT. This chain uses TRBV13 with TRBJ1-1; the D is unclear. The germline V gene encodes CDR1 PRHDT and CDR2 FYEKMQ (reference sequence). V was clipped by 5 bases and J by 1 base, with 14 bases between them. The CDR3 loop spans 15 amino acids.

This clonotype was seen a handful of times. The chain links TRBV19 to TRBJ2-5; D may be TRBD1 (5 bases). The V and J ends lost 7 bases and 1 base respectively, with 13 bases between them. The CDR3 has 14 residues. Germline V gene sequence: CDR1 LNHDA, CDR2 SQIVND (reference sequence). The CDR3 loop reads CASNSGHLQETQYF. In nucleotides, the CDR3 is TGTGCCAGTAACTCAGGACACCTCCAAGAGACCCAGTACTTC. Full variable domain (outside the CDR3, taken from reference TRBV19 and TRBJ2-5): DGGITQSPKYLFRKEGQNVTLSCEQNLNHDAMYWYRQDPGQGLRLIYYSQIVNDFQKGDIAEGYSVSREKKESFPLTVTSAQKNPTAFYLCASNSGHLQETQYFGPGTRLLVL.

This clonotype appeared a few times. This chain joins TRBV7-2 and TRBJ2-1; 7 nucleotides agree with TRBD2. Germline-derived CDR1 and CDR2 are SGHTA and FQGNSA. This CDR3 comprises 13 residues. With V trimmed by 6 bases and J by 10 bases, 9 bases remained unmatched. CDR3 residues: CASRLAQSREQFF. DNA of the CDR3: TGTGCCAGCAGACTAGCGCAATCCAGGGAGCAGTTCTTC.

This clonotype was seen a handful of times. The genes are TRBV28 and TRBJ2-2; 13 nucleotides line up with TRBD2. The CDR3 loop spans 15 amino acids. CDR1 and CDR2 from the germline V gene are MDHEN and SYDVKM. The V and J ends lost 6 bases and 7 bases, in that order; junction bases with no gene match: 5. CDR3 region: CASSQTSGRSGELFF. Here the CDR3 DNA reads TGTGCCAGCAGCCAGACTAGCGGGAGGAGCGGGGAGCTGTTTTTT.

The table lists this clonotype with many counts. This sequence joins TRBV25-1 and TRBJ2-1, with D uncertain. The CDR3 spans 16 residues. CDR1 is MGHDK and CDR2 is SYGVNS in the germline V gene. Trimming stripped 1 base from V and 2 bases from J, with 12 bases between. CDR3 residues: CASSESSAKTYNEQFF. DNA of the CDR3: TGTGCCAGCAGTGAATCCAGCGCCAAAACCTACAATGAGCAGTTCTTC.

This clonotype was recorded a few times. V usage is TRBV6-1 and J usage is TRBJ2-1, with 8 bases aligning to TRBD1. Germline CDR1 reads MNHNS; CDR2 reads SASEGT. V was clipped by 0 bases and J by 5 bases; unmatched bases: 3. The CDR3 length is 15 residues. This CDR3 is CASSEADRAHNEQFF. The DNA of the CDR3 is TGTGCCAGCAGTGAAGCGGACAGGGCCCACAATGAGCAGTTCTTC.

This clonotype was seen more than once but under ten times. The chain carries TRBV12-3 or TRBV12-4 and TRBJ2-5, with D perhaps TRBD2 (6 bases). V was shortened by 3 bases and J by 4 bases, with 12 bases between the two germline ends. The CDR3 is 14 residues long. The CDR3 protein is CASSFWKEGETQYF. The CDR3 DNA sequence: TGTGCCAGCAGTTTTTGGAAGGAGGGAGAGACCCAGTACTTC.

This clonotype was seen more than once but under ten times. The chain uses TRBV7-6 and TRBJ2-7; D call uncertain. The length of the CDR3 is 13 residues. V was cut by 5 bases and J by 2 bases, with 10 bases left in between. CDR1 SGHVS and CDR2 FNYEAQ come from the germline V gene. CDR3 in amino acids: CASSPEDAYEQYF. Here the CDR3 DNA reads TGTGCCAGCAGCCCTGAGGACGCCTACGAGCAGTACTTC.

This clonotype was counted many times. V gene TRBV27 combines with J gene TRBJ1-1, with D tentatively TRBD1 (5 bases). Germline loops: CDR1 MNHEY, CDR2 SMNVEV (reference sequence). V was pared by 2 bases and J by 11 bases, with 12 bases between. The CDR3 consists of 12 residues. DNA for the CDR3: TGTGCCAGCAGTTTACGGGGGGGGTTGGCTTTCTTT. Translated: CASSLRGGLAFF.

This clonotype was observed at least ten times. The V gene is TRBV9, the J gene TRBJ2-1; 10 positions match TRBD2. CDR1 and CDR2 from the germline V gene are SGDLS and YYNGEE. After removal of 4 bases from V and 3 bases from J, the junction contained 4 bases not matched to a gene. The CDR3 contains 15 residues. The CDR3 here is CASSQLAGLYNEQFF. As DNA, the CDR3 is TGTGCCAGCAGCCAACTAGCGGGACTCTACAATGAGCAGTTCTTC.

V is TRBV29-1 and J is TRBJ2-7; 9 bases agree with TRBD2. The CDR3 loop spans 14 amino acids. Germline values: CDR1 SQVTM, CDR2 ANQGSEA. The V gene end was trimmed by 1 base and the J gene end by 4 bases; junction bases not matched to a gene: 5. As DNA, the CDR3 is TGCAGCGTTGAAGTGGCTAGCGGGAAATACGAGCAGTACTTC. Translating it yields CSVEVASGKYEQYF.

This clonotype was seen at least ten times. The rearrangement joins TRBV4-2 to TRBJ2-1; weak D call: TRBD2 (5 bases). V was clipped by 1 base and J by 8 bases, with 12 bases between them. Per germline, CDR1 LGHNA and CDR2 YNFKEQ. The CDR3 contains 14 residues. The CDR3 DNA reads TGTGCCAGCAGCCAAGGTGGAGGTAGCCATGAGCAGTTCTTC. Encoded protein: CASSQGGGSHEQFF.

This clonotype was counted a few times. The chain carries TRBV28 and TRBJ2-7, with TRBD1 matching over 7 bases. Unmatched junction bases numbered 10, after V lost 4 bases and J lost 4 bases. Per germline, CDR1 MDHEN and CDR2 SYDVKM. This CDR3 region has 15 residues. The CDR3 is CASSSEGALGYEQYF. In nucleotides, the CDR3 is TGTGCCAGCAGTTCAGAGGGGGCGCTAGGATACGAGCAGTACTTC.

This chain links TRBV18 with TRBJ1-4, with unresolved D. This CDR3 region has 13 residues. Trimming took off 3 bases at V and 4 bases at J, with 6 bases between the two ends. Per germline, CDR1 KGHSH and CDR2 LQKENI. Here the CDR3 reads CASSPRINEKLFF. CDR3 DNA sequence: TGTGCCAGCTCACCGCGGATTAATGAAAAACTGTTTTTT.

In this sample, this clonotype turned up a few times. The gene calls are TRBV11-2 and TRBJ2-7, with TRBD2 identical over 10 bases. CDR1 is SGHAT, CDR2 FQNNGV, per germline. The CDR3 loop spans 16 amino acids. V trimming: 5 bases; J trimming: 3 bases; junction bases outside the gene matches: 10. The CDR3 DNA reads TGTGCCAGCAGCCCAATCCTAGCGGGAGCTTTCTACGAGCAGTACTTC. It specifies CASSPILAGAFYEQYF.

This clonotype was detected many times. The CDR3 DNA sequence: TGCAGTGCTAGTCGAAGAGCTGGGGCTCCCTACGAGCAGTACTTC. Residues: CSASRRAGAPYEQYF. V is TRBV20-1 and J is TRBJ2-7, with D perhaps matching TRBD1 (5 bases). The V gene lost 3 bases and the J gene lost 2 bases, with 17 bases spanning the gap. CDR3 size: 15 residues. CDR1 is DFQATT, CDR2 SNEGSKA, per germline (reference sequence).

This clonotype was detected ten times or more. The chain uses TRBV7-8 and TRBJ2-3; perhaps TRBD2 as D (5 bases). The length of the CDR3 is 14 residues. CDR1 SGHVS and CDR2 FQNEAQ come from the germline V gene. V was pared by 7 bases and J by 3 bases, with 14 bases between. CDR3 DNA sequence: TGTGCCAGCACTTGGAAACGGGAAACAGATACGCAGTATTTT. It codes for CASTWKRETDTQYF.